These 20 T cell receptor beta chains were sequenced from one sample in a study of monozygotic twins with inflammatory bowel disease. Each CDR3 protein gets one entry in TCRdb, which reprocessed the 5' RACE reads and gives no DNA. The repertoire shows 300,000 to 450,000 distinct CDR3 sequences; the top ten hold around 2.6%. Material: blood. All receptors derive from a human donor with ulcerative colitis or Crohn's disease, or a healthy co-twin of an affected twin (not recorded which).

This sequence joins TRBV12-3 or TRBV12-4 and TRBJ2-5; TCRdb's D call, TRBD2, is unchecked because there is no DNA. The CDR3 totals 16 residues. CDR3 region: CASTNSGGPYQETQYF.

The CDR3 protein is CASSLGTSGGPSTDTQYF. The chain has TRBV5-1 and TRBJ2-3; checking the TCRdb D call of TRBD2 is not possible without DNA. CDR1 is SGHRS and CDR2 is YFSETQ in the germline V gene. The CDR3 spans 18 residues.

The chain has TRBV7-2 and TRBJ2-7; TCRdb calls TRBD1, which cannot be checked without DNA. The CDR3 has 15 amino acids. Germline CDR1 and CDR2: SGHTA and FQGNSA. CDR3: CASSLGGHQSYEQYF. The full variable domain, in which reference TRBV7-2 and TRBJ2-7 provide the parts outside the CDR3, is GAGVSQSPSNKVTEKGKDVELRCDPISGHTALYWYRQSLGQGLEFLIYFQGNSAPDKSGLPSDRFSAERTGGSVSTLTIQRTQQEDSAVYLCASSLGGHQSYEQYFGPGTRLTVT.

This rearrangement joins TRBV20-1 to TRBJ1-2; no DNA is available, so the TRBD1 call from TCRdb remains unchecked. The germline CDR1 and CDR2 sequences are DFQATT and SNEGSKA (reference sequence). CDR3 length: 13 residues. The chain's CDR3 is CSVSTEGRKGYTF.

This chain joins TRBV9 and TRBJ1-6. Per germline, CDR1 SGDLS and CDR2 YYNGEE. The CDR3 has 14 residues. The CDR3 loop reads CASSVGLGRTPLHF.

This sequence joins TRBV27 and TRBJ2-1; TCRdb calls TRBD2, which cannot be checked without DNA. The CDR3 spans 16 residues. From germline, CDR1 is MNHEY and CDR2 SMNVEV (reference sequence). The CDR3 protein is CASSLEGLAAYNEQFF.

The genes are TRBV5-1 and TRBJ2-5; TCRdb selects TRBD1, and the lack of DNA leaves this call unchecked. Germline V CDR1 and CDR2: SGHRS, YFSETQ. There are 15 residues in the CDR3. CDR3 loop: CASSAGTVTWETQYF.

This rearrangement joins TRBV19 to TRBJ2-3. The CDR3 sequence is 15 residues long. Germline assignment: CDR1 LNHDA and CDR2 SQIVND (reference sequence). The CDR3 is CATRRGTVVSDTQYF.

The V and J genes are TRBV6-2 or TRBV6-3 and TRBJ1-6. This CDR3 spans 15 amino acids. Germline lookup yields CDR1 MNHEY and CDR2 SVGEGT. CDR3 region: CASRDTGTSNSPLHF.

The chain links TRBV7-2 to TRBJ2-5; checking the TCRdb D call of TRBD1 is not possible without DNA. The CDR3 spans 14 residues. Germline V gives CDR1 SGHTA, CDR2 FQGNSA. This chain's CDR3 is CASSRTGGLETQYF.

The chain links TRBV12-3 or TRBV12-4 to TRBJ1-2; the D gene TCRdb calls, TRBD1, cannot be checked with no DNA. The CDR3 is made up of 14 amino acids. CDR3 protein: CASTGTARAYGYTF.

The chain joins TRBV5-1 to TRBJ1-5; TCRdb reports TRBD1, a call that lacks DNA to check it against. The CDR3 is 14 amino acids. The germline gives CDR1 SGHRS, CDR2 YFSETQ. The CDR3 reads CASRTGTEKGPQHF.

The gene calls are TRBV7-8 and TRBJ1-3. Germline CDR1 reads SGHVS; CDR2 reads FQNEAQ. CDR3 length equals 14 residues. This chain's CDR3 is CASSWTDSGNTIYF.

J is TRBJ2-7 and V is TRBV11-2; TCRdb returns TRBD2, unconfirmable since there is no DNA. Looked up from germline, CDR1 is SGHAT and CDR2 is FQNNGV. This CDR3 has 18 residues. This chain's CDR3 is CASSLGTSGPSRYYEQYF.

The rearrangement joins TRBV5-4 to TRBJ2-7; the TRBD1 assignment by TCRdb is unverifiable without DNA. Germline CDR1 SGHNT, CDR2 YYREEE (reference sequence). This CDR3 has 13 amino acids. The CDR3 protein is CASSFPGAYEQYF.

This chain's CDR3 is CATMSTNTGELFF. The J gene is TRBJ2-2, the V gene TRBV6-4; there is no DNA to check the TCRdb D call of TRBD1. This CDR3 region has 13 residues. CDR1 and CDR2 (germline): MRHNA, SNTAGT.

The J gene is TRBJ1-2, the V gene TRBV29-1; TCRdb selects TRBD1, and the lack of DNA leaves this call unchecked. The CDR3 runs 12 residues. Per germline, CDR1 SQVTM and CDR2 ANQGSEA. This CDR3 is CSVDGQGDGYTF.

The genes are TRBV4-1 and TRBJ1-5. The CDR3 is made up of 17 amino acids. The germline CDR1 and CDR2 sequences are MGHRA and YSYEKL. The CDR3 spells CASSQVPTRNSNQPQHF.

The gene calls are TRBV11-1 and TRBJ2-1; TCRdb returns TRBD2, unconfirmable since there is no DNA. The CDR3 has 18 amino acids. From germline, CDR1 is SGHAT and CDR2 FQDESV (reference sequence). This CDR3 is CASSASPFSGGGYNEQFF.

The chain has TRBV5-1 and TRBJ2-1; TCRdb's D gene call, TRBD1, goes unchecked for lack of DNA. The CDR3 covers 15 residues. Germline CDR1 and CDR2: SGHRS and YFSETQ. CDR3: CASSLSDRVYNEQFF. The entire variable domain, with the rest obtained from reference TRBV5-1 and TRBJ2-1, is as follows: KAGVTQTPRYLIKTRGQQVTLSCSPISGHRSVSWYQQTPGQGLQFLFEYFSETQRNKGNFPGRFSGRQFSNSRSEMNVSTLELGDSALYLCASSLSDRVYNEQFFGPGTRLTVL.